Below are 20 T cell receptor beta chains sequenced from a single sample in a study of blood T cell repertoires in COVID-19. Some clones are missing from TCRdb's copy, which holds only in-frame ones; the method was immunoSEQ multiplex PCR. Found here are about 140,000 clones, around four fifths of them singletons; the top ten hold just over 6%. Specimen: PBMCs or T cells enriched from blood (not recorded which). These receptors came from a woman between 45 and 65 years old who had recovered from COVID-19.

V usage is TRBV10-3 and J usage is TRBJ2-1; 13 bases line up with TRBD2. Germline CDR1 and CDR2: ENHRY and SYGVKD. V dropped 5 bases and J dropped 1; count of bases not matched to a gene: 2. This CDR3 is 16 amino acids long. The DNA of the CDR3 is TGTGCCATCAGTACTAGCGGGGGGGGGTCCTACAATGAGCAGTTCTTC. It codes for CAISTSGGGSYNEQFF.

The rearrangement joins TRBV7-9 to TRBJ2-1; 7 positions match TRBD1. Germline V gene lookup returns CDR1 SEHNR and CDR2 FQNEAQ (reference sequence). V lost 2 bases, J lost 9 bases, and 10 bases stayed unmatched. The CDR3 contains 15 residues. This CDR3 reads CASSLIGGLKSEQFF. As DNA, the CDR3 is TGTGCCAGCAGCTTAATAGGGGGCCTCAAGAGTGAGCAGTTCTTC.

This clone was counted between two and nine times. The rearrangement uses TRBV28 and TRBJ2-7; D is ambiguous. This CDR3 has 12 residues. The V and J ends lost 4 bases and 3 bases respectively, with 7 bases between them. In germline, CDR1 is MDHEN, CDR2 SYDVKM. In DNA form, the CDR3 reads TGTGCCAGCAGTTCCCAGAACTACGAGCAGTACGTC. Translation: CASSSQNYEQYV.

V is TRBV5-1 and J is TRBJ1-1; D possibly corresponds to TRBD1 (5 bases). V was cut by 3 bases and J by 1 base, with 13 bases left in between. Germline V gene data show CDR1 as SGHRS and CDR2 as YFSETQ. The length of the CDR3 is 15 residues. The CDR3 here is CASSSAGTENTEAFF. The CDR3 nucleotides are TGCGCCAGCAGCTCCGCCGGGACTGAGAACACTGAAGCTTTCTTT.

V is TRBV5-1 and J is TRBJ2-6, with D perhaps TRBD1 (5 bases). The CDR3 runs 18 residues. Per germline, CDR1 SGHRS and CDR2 YFSETQ. Trimming removed 5 bases from V and 0 bases from J, with 18 bases in between. The CDR3 is CASRFFLRQTSGANVLTF. CDR3 DNA: TGCGCCAGCAGATTTTTCCTTAGACAGACCTCTGGGGCCAACGTCCTGACTTTC.

The chain has TRBV25-1 and TRBJ1-2; 7 positions match TRBD1. Trimming cost V 3 bases and J 4 bases; bases outside gene matches: 8. Germline CDR1 and CDR2: MGHDK and SYGVNS. This CDR3 spans 15 amino acids. CDR3 bases: TGTGCCAGCAGTGATGAAACCGGGACAGTCTATGGCTACACCTTC. This codes for CASSDETGTVYGYTF.

CDR3 amino acids: CAISESLSSGRTGELFF. The CDR3 DNA sequence: TGTGCCATCAGTGAGTCGTTGTCTAGCGGACGCACCGGGGAGCTGTTTTTT. V is TRBV10-3 and J is TRBJ2-2; TRBD2 agrees at 7 bases. The CDR3 runs 17 residues. The germline CDR1 and CDR2 sequences are ENHRY and SYGVKD. The J segment lost 4 bases and the V segment lost 0 bases, leaving 8 bases of the junction unmatched.

The CDR3 reads CASSLMGSGNQPQHF. Written as DNA, the CDR3 is TGTGCCAGCAGCTTGATGGGGAGTGGCAATCAGCCCCAGCATTTT. The rearrangement uses TRBV5-5 and TRBJ1-5; D is undetermined. The V end lost 1 base, the J end lost 2 bases, and 10 bases lay between the germline ends. From germline, CDR1 is SGHKS and CDR2 YYEKEE (reference sequence). The CDR3 has 15 amino acids.

The V call is TRBV3-1 (or the pseudogene TRBV3-2), the J call TRBJ2-1; 9 nucleotides align to TRBD2. The CDR3 loop spans 15 amino acids. Germline CDR1 LGHDT, CDR2 YNNKEL (reference sequence). J was trimmed by 7 bases and V by 4 bases; bases with no gene match: 8. The CDR3 DNA follows: TGTGCCAGCAGCCCCCCGCGGGGGGGTGTGAATGAGCAGTTCTTC. Its translation is CASSPPRGGVNEQFF.

The chain is built from TRBV30 and TRBJ2-7; perhaps TRBD1 as D (5 bases). This CDR3 region has 15 residues. The germline CDR1 and CDR2 sequences are GTSNPN and SVGIG (reference sequence). V shed 0 bases and J shed 4 bases, with 16 bases lying between them. The CDR3 spells CAWSVGQGVRYEQYF. CDR3 nucleotides: TGTGCCTGGAGTGTTGGGCAGGGTGTCAGATACGAGCAGTACTTC.

This chain joins TRBV7-9 and TRBJ2-5; 8 bases align to TRBD2. The CDR3 spans 14 residues. V lost 5 bases, J lost 7 bases, and 9 bases stayed unmatched. Germline-derived CDR1 and CDR2 are SEHNR and FQNEAQ (reference sequence). The CDR3: CASSGGGPLGTQYF. In DNA, the CDR3 is TGTGCCAGCAGCGGCGGGGGGCCCTTGGGGACCCAGTACTTC.

This sequence joins TRBV11-2 and TRBJ2-3; D is unresolved. The CDR3 is 14 residues long. CDR1 and CDR2 from the germline V gene are SGHAT and FQNNGV. Trimming pared 1 base from V and 4 bases from J, leaving 9 bases between. CDR3 loop: CASSLVFLSDTQYF. In nucleotides, the CDR3 is TGTGCCAGCAGCTTAGTTTTCCTGTCAGATACGCAGTATTTT.

The chain carries TRBV5-1 and TRBJ1-1; TRBD1 is a possible D gene (6 bases). This CDR3 contains 15 residues. CDR1 is SGHRS and CDR2 is YFSETQ in the germline V gene. The V gene lost 0 bases and the J gene lost 1 base, with 10 bases spanning the gap. Here the CDR3 DNA reads TGCGCCAGCAGCTTGGTTCAGGGGTGGAACACTGAAGCTTTCTTT. This translates into CASSLVQGWNTEAFF.

This chain connects TRBV13 to TRBJ2-2; TRBD2 agrees at 8 bases. V shed 5 bases, J shed 4 bases, and the junction held 9 bases outside the gene matches. The CDR3 runs to 16 residues. CDR1 and CDR2 (germline): PRHDT, FYEKMQ (reference sequence). The CDR3 sequence is CASSGRGGMGTGELFF. The CDR3 coding sequence is TGTGCCAGCAGCGGACGCGGGGGGATGGGCACCGGGGAGCTGTTTTTT.

The chain recombines TRBV29-1 with TRBJ1-5; no firm D call. V lost 8 bases, J lost 4 bases, and 12 bases lay in between. The CDR3 runs to 12 residues. The germline CDR1 and CDR2 sequences are SQVTM and ANQGSEA. As DNA, the CDR3 is TGCAGCTTCGGGTTGGCAAATCAGCCCCAGCATTTT. This translates into CSFGLANQPQHF.

The DNA of the CDR3 is TGCAGTGCTAGTAATCGACAGATGAACACTGAAGCTTTCTTT. The encoded protein is CSASNRQMNTEAFF. The chain joins TRBV20-1 to TRBJ1-1, with TRBD1 as a possible D gene (5 bases). CDR1 is DFQATT and CDR2 is SNEGSKA in the germline V gene (reference sequence). The CDR3 is 14 amino acids. V dropped 3 bases and J dropped 0 bases, with 11 bases sitting between them.

This clone came up a few times. The rearrangement uses TRBV10-3 and TRBJ2-3; TRBD2 matches 12 bases. There are 13 residues in the CDR3. V lost 10 bases and J lost 7; bases outside the gene matches: 6. The germline V gene encodes CDR1 ENHRY and CDR2 SYGVKD. The CDR3 sequence: CATRLAGEYTQYF. The CDR3 region has the DNA TGTGCCACCCGACTAGCGGGGGAGTATACGCAGTATTTT.

The chain employs TRBV6-5 and TRBJ2-5; possibly TRBD1 for D (6 bases). CDR3 length: 16 amino acids. CDR1 and CDR2 (germline): MNHEY, SVGAGI. V lost 0 bases and J 1 base, leaving 12 bases between the germline ends. Here the CDR3 reads CASSYSKGTPQETQYF. The CDR3 region has the DNA TGTGCCAGCAGTTACTCGAAGGGGACACCCCAAGAGACCCAGTACTTC.

The count of this clone is one. This chain joins TRBV7-8 and TRBJ1-5; D unresolved. Trimming cost V 5 bases and J 0 bases, with 14 bases left between them. The germline V gene encodes CDR1 SGHVS and CDR2 FQNEAQ. The CDR3 runs to 16 residues. The CDR3 DNA reads as TGTGCCAGCAGCCGATTAGTCGGGGTTAGCAATCAGCCCCAGCATTTT. The encoded protein is CASSRLVGVSNQPQHF.

This chain links TRBV30 with TRBJ1-1, with D tentatively TRBD1 (5 bases). The CDR3 is 14 amino acids. The V end was cut by 2 bases, the J end by 7 bases, with 17 bases between. Per germline, CDR1 GTSNPN and CDR2 SVGIG (reference sequence). CDR3 amino acids: CAWSPLGRADEAFF. CDR3 in DNA: TGTGCCTGGAGTCCTCTGGGCAGGGCCGATGAAGCTTTCTTT.